The clone carrying this T cell receptor (beta chain) was detected a few times. Its cognate antigen is unknown. The entry originates in a study of human T cells and chemical hapten exposure. Notes on the study in general: Expanded TCRs clustered into significantly more large CDR3 similarity groups than controls, the analysis revealed.

TCRdb ran MiXCR on the RACE reads and lists one entry per CDR3 protein. The sample contains 100,000 or so distinct CDR3 sequences, approximately 10% of which appear only once. Time point defined: patch test 1, 2 weeks after DPC sensitization. Treatment given: therapeutic diphenylcyclopropenone sensitization with weekly scalp DPC. Trimming removed 7 bases at V and 0 bases at J, with 13 bases between. Per the germline V gene, CDR1 is MDHEN and CDR2 is SYDVKM. The CDR3 covers 15 residues. This specimen consisted of whole blood, obtained in connection with sensitization to the hapten diphenylcyclopropenone (DPC). The chain joins TRBV28 to TRBJ2-1; D remains unclear. This clonotype was sampled from a woman in her 40s with alopecia areata. Some clones in this sample may be carry-over from other donors' samples. The CDR3 sequence is CASTFTGDSYNEQFF. The CDR3 DNA sequence: TGTGCCAGCACCTTTACTGGGGACTCCTACAATGAGCAGTTCTTC.